Shown below are 15 T cell receptor beta chains from a single sample sequenced in a study of cytotoxic CD8 clonotypes in ibrutinib-treated CLL. The assay was immunoSEQ multiplex PCR, and TCRdb's table has in-frame clones only and misses some. This sample carries 40,000 or so clones, 49% of them seen once, and the ten largest clones take approximately 17%. The sample was PBMCs, taken before ibrutinib treatment. The origin of the receptors is a human donor with chronic lymphocytic leukemia.

The sample holds a few counts of this clone. The chain employs TRBV18 and TRBJ1-2, with unresolved D. The CDR3 sequence is 15 residues long. Trimming stripped 1 base from V and 5 bases from J, with 14 bases between. Germline V CDR1 and CDR2: KGHSH, LQKENI. The CDR3 reads CASSPRSLSLYGYTF. The CDR3 DNA reads as TGTGCCAGCTCACCACGCTCCTTGAGCCTATATGGCTACACCTTC.

With regard to this clone: Relative to the germline gene, one junction end is altered; a read error may explain this. The V and J genes are TRBV6-1 and TRBJ2-1; tentatively, D is TRBD2 (7 bases). CDR1 and CDR2 from the germline V gene are MNHNS and SASEGT. This CDR3 comprises 13 residues. The CDR3 sequence: CASSESGGVEQFF. For the CDR3, the DNA is TGTGCCAGTAGTGAGTCGGGGGGCGTTGAGCAGTTCTTC.

V usage is TRBV2 and J usage is TRBJ1-4; 9 bases map to TRBD1. Germline V gene sequence: CDR1 SNHLY, CDR2 FYNNEI. This CDR3 has 13 amino acids. V gave up 6 bases and J gave up 6 bases; unmatched junction bases: 2. The CDR3 nucleotides read TGTGCCAGCAGAAGGGACAGGGATGAAAAACTGTTTTTT. Translating it yields CASRRDRDEKLFF.

The chain uses TRBV11-2 and TRBJ2-1; 9 nucleotides agree with TRBD1. CDR1 and CDR2 from the germline V gene are SGHAT and FQNNGV. V lost 1 base, J lost 6 bases, and 7 bases stayed unmatched. CDR3 length equals 16 residues. Here the CDR3 reads CASSLGQGVIINEQFF. CDR3 nucleotide sequence: TGTGCCAGCAGCTTAGGACAGGGGGTGATAATCAATGAGCAGTTCTTC.

The V and J genes are TRBV6-5 and TRBJ1-2; D is possibly TRBD1 (6 bases). The CDR3 has 15 amino acids. CDR1 MNHEY and CDR2 SVGAGI come from the germline V gene. Between the trimmed V and J ends, which lost 5 bases and 4 bases, there was a span of 17 bases. This CDR3 reads CASSTPRGGAYGYTF. The CDR3 region has the DNA TGTGCCAGCAGTACCCCCAGGGGTGGCGCCTATGGCTACACCTTC.

The chain combines TRBV11-1 with TRBJ2-3; no firm D call. V lost 1 base and J lost 4, with 12 bases in between. The CDR3 runs to 15 residues. Germline CDR1 and CDR2: SGHAT and FQDESV (reference sequence). The CDR3 reads CASSLVGRRSDTQYF. The CDR3 coding sequence is TGTGCCAGCAGCTTAGTCGGGCGGCGCTCAGATACGCAGTATTTT.

This sequence joins TRBV28 and TRBJ2-5; 10 bases map to TRBD2. Germline values: CDR1 MDHEN, CDR2 SYDVKM. Trimming removed 4 bases from V and 3 bases from J; junction bases left unmatched: 8. The CDR3 covers 16 residues. This CDR3 is CASSSASGGLKETQYF. Here the CDR3 DNA reads TGTGCCAGCAGTTCGGCTAGCGGGGGCCTCAAAGAGACCCAGTACTTC. The full variable domain, its missing parts supplied by reference TRBV28 and TRBJ2-5, is DVKVTQSSRYLVKRTGEKVFLECVQDMDHENMFWYRQDPGLGLRLIYFSYDVKMKEKGDIPEGYSVSREKKERFSLILESASTNQTSMYLCASSSASGGLKETQYFGPGTRLLVL.

This rearrangement joins TRBV10-2 to TRBJ1-4; 8 bases are a match to TRBD1. The CDR3 consists of 16 residues. Trimming removed 0 bases from V and 7 bases from J; junction bases left unmatched: 7. Germline V gene lookup returns CDR1 WSHSY and CDR2 SAAADI. The CDR3 loop is CASSESGQGAGEKLFF. CDR3 nucleotide sequence: TGCGCCAGCAGTGAGTCGGGGCAGGGGGCTGGTGAAAAACTGTTTTTT.

The J gene is TRBJ2-7, the V gene TRBV5-6, with TRBD1 matching 7 bases. Looked up from germline, CDR1 is SGHDT and CDR2 is YYEEEE. The CDR3 totals 15 residues. J gave up 4 bases and V 0 bases, and 7 bases lay outside the gene matches. The CDR3, as DNA: TGTGCCAGCAGCTTGGCGAGACAGGGTCGGTACGAGCAGTACTTC. Its protein product is CASSLARQGRYEQYF.

This clone was recorded at least ten times. The rearrangement links TRBV27 to TRBJ1-5; TRBD1 matches 8 bases. The CDR3 is made up of 14 amino acids. Looked up from germline, CDR1 is MNHEY and CDR2 is SMNVEV (reference sequence). The junction had 5 bases not matched to a gene; V was cut back by 7 bases and J by 3 bases. The CDR3 reads CASTGTGLNQPQHF. The DNA of the CDR3 is TGTGCCAGCACCGGGACAGGCCTCAATCAGCCCCAGCATTTT.

This chain links TRBV5-8 with TRBJ1-3; D might be TRBD1 (5 bases). Trimming removed 7 bases from V and 0 bases from J, with 29 bases in between. Looked up from germline, CDR1 is SGHTS and CDR2 is YDEGEE. The length of the CDR3 is 20 residues. The CDR3 loop is CASRWEGLGPKSVSGNTIYF. Written as DNA, the CDR3 is TGTGCCAGCCGCTGGGAGGGGCTGGGACCGAAGTCAGTCTCTGGAAACACCATATATTTT.

This clone was seen only a few times. V and J are TRBV18 and TRBJ1-5; the D is unclear. Trimming shortened V by 2 bases and J by 0 bases, and 8 bases separated the two germline ends. The CDR3 covers 15 residues. The germline V gene encodes CDR1 KGHSH and CDR2 LQKENI. The CDR3 sequence is CASSPVGGSNQPQHF. As DNA, the CDR3 is TGTGCCAGCTCACCAGTAGGTGGTAGCAATCAGCCCCAGCATTTT.

The chain is built from TRBV6-5 and TRBJ2-7; D gene ambiguous. Between the trimmed V and J ends, which lost 2 bases and 2 bases, there was a span of 7 bases. The CDR3 totals 13 residues. Per germline, CDR1 MNHEY and CDR2 SVGAGI. As DNA, the CDR3 is TGTGCCAGCAGTTACCGGGTTACCTACGAGCAGTACTTC. This gives the protein CASSYRVTYEQYF.

V is TRBV10-3 and J is TRBJ1-2, with D unresolved. Germline CDR1 ENHRY, CDR2 SYGVKD. V was trimmed by 6 bases and J by 4 bases, leaving 18 bases between them. The CDR3 consists of 15 residues. The CDR3 sequence: CAISKEASPTYGYTF. Here the CDR3 DNA reads TGTGCCATCAGCAAAGAGGCTTCTCCGACCTATGGCTACACCTTC.

The chain has TRBV5-6 and TRBJ2-7; D unresolved. Trimming took 4 bases from V and 5 from J, leaving 7 bases between them. The CDR3 spans 11 residues. Germline-derived CDR1 and CDR2 are SGHDT and YYEEEE. CDR3 coding DNA: TGTGCCAGCAGCCCCAATAACGAGCAGTACTTC. The encoded protein is CASSPNNEQYF.